These 31 T cell receptor beta chains were sequenced from one sample in a study of blood T cell repertoires in COVID-19. Sequencing used immunoSEQ multiplex PCR; TCRdb keeps in-frame clones, though not all of them. The sample yields 200,000 to 250,000 clones, less than 85% seen once. Sample: peripheral blood. The receptors were sampled from a woman older than 75 with active or convalescent COVID-19.

The genes are TRBV10-3 and TRBJ1-1; D ambiguous. The length of the CDR3 is 14 residues. The ends were cut back, 3 bases at V and 1 base at J, with 9 bases in the middle. Germline V gene sequence: CDR1 ENHRY, CDR2 SYGVKD. The CDR3 region is CAISDLGQNTEAFF. The CDR3 DNA reads as TGTGCCATCAGTGATCTGGGCCAGAACACTGAAGCTTTCTTT.

The rearrangement uses TRBV6-5 and TRBJ2-5; D is ambiguous. Germline CDR1 and CDR2: MNHEY and SVGAGI. Trimming shortened V by 6 bases and J by 4 bases, and 3 bases separated the two germline ends. The CDR3 has 10 residues. Here the CDR3 DNA reads TGTGCCAGCAGCCGAGAGACCCAGTACTTC. Its protein is CASSRETQYF.

The gene calls are TRBV5-1 and TRBJ1-2; 7 bases map to TRBD1. Germline values: CDR1 SGHRS, CDR2 YFSETQ. CDR3 length: 14 amino acids. J was trimmed by 3 bases and V by 3 bases; bases with no gene match: 5. The CDR3 loop is CASSSATGDYGYTF. The CDR3 DNA is TGCGCCAGCAGCTCAGCTACAGGGGACTATGGCTACACCTTC.

CDR3 coding DNA: TGTGCCAGCAGTCCCACTAGCGGGCTGCCTCTAATCACAGATACGCAGTATTTT. Amino acid sequence: CASSPTSGLPLITDTQYF. The chain has TRBV27 and TRBJ2-3; 9 nucleotides line up with TRBD2. V shed 5 bases and J 2 bases; nucleotides not matched to a gene: 14. The CDR3 sequence is 18 residues long. Per the germline V gene, CDR1 is MNHEY and CDR2 is SMNVEV (reference sequence).

J is TRBJ2-6 and V is TRBV28; D is perhaps TRBD1 (6 bases). Germline V gives CDR1 MDHEN, CDR2 SYDVKM. This CDR3 contains 21 residues. The V end lost 6 bases, the J end lost 1 base, and 28 bases lay between the germline ends. The CDR3 region has the DNA TGTGCCAGCAGCCCCATCCCGGTCTCAGGGGTTAAAAGATCTGGGGCCAACGTCCTGACTTTC. It specifies CASSPIPVSGVKRSGANVLTF.

Only one count was recorded for this clone. The chain recombines TRBV12-3 or TRBV12-4 with TRBJ2-3; D gene unclear. The CDR3 runs 11 residues. Deletions cut 3 bases from V and 6 bases from J, with 4 bases between. The chain's CDR3 is CASSFMDTQYF. The CDR3 DNA reads TGTGCCAGCAGTTTTATGGATACGCAGTATTTT.

The rearrangement joins TRBV18 to TRBJ2-7; D unclear. Trimming stripped 3 bases from V and 3 bases from J, with 12 bases between. Germline loops: CDR1 KGHSH, CDR2 LQKENI. This CDR3 is built from 14 residues. CDR3 coding DNA: TGTGCCAGCTCACCCGTTTACTCGCGCTACGAGCAGTACTTC. It yields the protein CASSPVYSRYEQYF. Variable domain in full (rest from reference TRBV18 and TRBJ2-7): NAGVMQNPRHLVRRRGQEARLRCSPMKGHSHVYWYRQLPEEGLKFMVYLQKENIIDESGMPKERFSAEFPKEGPSILRIQQVVRGDSAAYFCASSPVYSRYEQYFGPGTRLTVT.

The genes are TRBV7-9 and TRBJ2-3; 13 nucleotides align to TRBD2. CDR1 is SEHNR, CDR2 FQNEAQ, per germline (reference sequence). J gave up 3 bases and V 6 bases, and 0 bases lay outside the gene matches. The CDR3 has 14 amino acids. In DNA form, the CDR3 reads TGTGCCAGCAGGGGACTAGCGGGGACAGATACGCAGTATTTT. The encoded protein is CASRGLAGTDTQYF.

The chain couples TRBV2 to TRBJ2-7; 8 nucleotides match TRBD1. The CDR3 loop spans 14 amino acids. Germline CDR1 SNHLY, CDR2 FYNNEI. Unmatched junction bases numbered 6, after V lost 5 bases and J lost 3 bases. CDR3 sequence reads: CASSLTGVNYEQYF. The CDR3 bases are TGTGCCAGCAGTCTGACAGGGGTCAACTACGAGCAGTACTTC.

J is TRBJ1-5 and V is TRBV7-9; TRBD1 aligns across 8 bases. Germline trimming cut 4 bases from V and 3 bases from J; bases unmatched to any gene: 11. The CDR3 is 17 amino acids. Germline V lookup: CDR1 SEHNR, CDR2 FQNEAQ (reference sequence). The DNA of the CDR3 is TGTGCCAGCAGCTGGCACCCCGGGACAGGTTACAATCAGCCCCAGCATTTT. Translating gives CASSWHPGTGYNQPQHF.

V gene TRBV28 combines with J gene TRBJ1-1; possibly TRBD1 for D (5 bases). Trimming removed 6 bases at V and 3 bases at J, with 11 bases between. Germline V gene lookup returns CDR1 MDHEN and CDR2 SYDVKM. The CDR3 length is 13 residues. The DNA of the CDR3 is TGTGCCAGCAGGTGGGGCGAGGACACTGAAGCTTTCTTT. Encoded protein: CASRWGEDTEAFF.

In its sample, this clone was seen once. The rearrangement links TRBV28 to TRBJ2-1; 8 nucleotides line up with TRBD1. The CDR3 consists of 17 residues. The germline V gene has CDR1 MDHEN and CDR2 SYDVKM. V lost 5 bases to trimming and J lost 4 bases; unmatched junction nucleotides: 13. The CDR3 DNA follows: TGTGCCAGCAGTCCAGGGGGCGCCGGGGGACAGTACAATGAGCAGTTCTTC. This codes for CASSPGGAGGQYNEQFF.

This CDR3 reads CASSLEEGGKRDTQYF. In DNA form, the CDR3 reads TGCGCCAGCAGCTTGGAGGAGGGAGGGAAGAGAGATACGCAGTATTTT. This chain joins TRBV5-1 and TRBJ2-3, with TRBD2 identical over 7 bases. V shed 0 bases, J shed 5 bases, and the junction held 9 bases outside the gene matches. Per the germline V gene, CDR1 is SGHRS and CDR2 is YFSETQ. CDR3 length: 16 residues.

The rearrangement links TRBV29-1 to TRBJ1-2, with D tentatively TRBD1 (5 bases). Per germline, CDR1 SQVTM and CDR2 ANQGSEA. The CDR3 runs to 15 residues. The V end was cut by 7 bases, the J end by 4 bases, with 22 bases between. The CDR3 reads CSASIGASLAYGYTF. Here the CDR3 DNA reads TGCAGCGCCTCTATTGGGGCATCCCTTGCCTATGGCTACACCTTC.

This clone was found once. The chain employs TRBV10-1 and TRBJ2-1, with TRBD2 matching over 10 bases. The CDR3 covers 16 residues. V lost 0 bases and J lost 6; bases outside the gene matches: 5. CDR1 WNHNN and CDR2 SYGVQD come from the germline V gene (reference sequence). Here the CDR3 DNA reads TGCGCCAGCAGTGAGTCCGCGGGACTAGCGTCCAATGAGCAGTTCTTC. Translating gives CASSESAGLASNEQFF.

V gene TRBV19 combines with J gene TRBJ1-2, with D tentatively TRBD1 (5 bases). This CDR3 contains 13 residues. Germline CDR1 is LNHDA and CDR2 is SQIVND (reference sequence). Trimming removed 1 base at V and 8 bases at J, with 11 bases between. In nucleotides, the CDR3 is TGTGCCAGTAGTATAGGCCAGGGAACAGGCTACACCTTC. The encoded protein is CASSIGQGTGYTF.

The chain links TRBV4-1 to TRBJ2-3; 9 bases line up with TRBD2. CDR1 and CDR2 (germline): MGHRA, YSYEKL. CDR3 size: 17 residues. Unmatched junction bases numbered 14, after V lost 0 bases and J lost 10 bases. This chain's CDR3 is CASSQDSAGRGGRAQYF. The CDR3 DNA sequence: TGCGCCAGCAGCCAAGATTCGGCTGGGCGGGGGGGACGAGCGCAGTATTTT.

The chain has TRBV28 and TRBJ1-1; a possible D gene is TRBD1 (5 bases). Germline V gene sequence: CDR1 MDHEN, CDR2 SYDVKM. V was pared by 7 bases and J by 5 bases, with 11 bases between. The CDR3 sequence is 12 residues long. CDR3 nucleotide sequence: TGTGCCAGCACCTGGGGGGATACTGAAGCTTTCTTT. This codes for CASTWGDTEAFF.

This clone showed up just a few times. The J gene is TRBJ2-7, the V gene TRBV27, with TRBD1 matching over 9 bases. Germline assignment: CDR1 MNHEY and CDR2 SMNVEV (reference sequence). V lost 0 bases, J lost 4 bases, and 10 bases stayed unmatched. The CDR3 is 17 amino acids. The CDR3 loop reads CASSLSFFRDRDYEQYF. As DNA, the CDR3 is TGTGCCAGCAGTTTATCTTTTTTCCGGGACAGGGATTACGAGCAGTACTTC.

V usage is TRBV24-1 and J usage is TRBJ1-2; TRBD1 is a possible D gene (6 bases). The CDR3 spans 14 residues. Trimming cost V 3 bases and J 4 bases, with 11 bases left between them. Looked up from germline, CDR1 is KGHDR and CDR2 is SFDVKD. The CDR3 region has the DNA TGTGCCACCAGTGATCTGGACAGAACCTATGGCTACACCTTC. Translation: CATSDLDRTYGYTF.

V is TRBV20-1 and J is TRBJ2-2, with 9 bases identical to TRBD2. V gave up 3 bases and J gave up 2 bases; unmatched junction bases: 10. Germline assignment: CDR1 DFQATT and CDR2 SNEGSKA (reference sequence). The CDR3 sequence is 17 residues long. The CDR3 loop is CSASGTAGGRNTGELFF. The CDR3, as DNA: TGCAGTGCTAGTGGGACGGCGGGAGGGAGAAACACCGGGGAGCTGTTTTTT.

The genes are TRBV10-3 and TRBJ1-4, with D perhaps TRBD1 (6 bases). Trimming removed 4 bases from V and 8 bases from J, with 20 bases in between. The germline V gene has CDR1 ENHRY and CDR2 SYGVKD. This CDR3 spans 16 amino acids. DNA of the CDR3: TGTGCCATCAGTGGAATTGGAAGCAGGGGTCAAGAAAAACTGTTTTTT. Translating it yields CAISGIGSRGQEKLFF.

J is TRBJ1-1 and V is TRBV5-1; no clear D. Germline values: CDR1 SGHRS, CDR2 YFSETQ. The CDR3 totals 14 residues. V was trimmed by 0 bases and J by 1 base, leaving 7 bases between them. This CDR3 reads CASSLAQTNTEAFF. The CDR3 coding sequence is TGCGCCAGCAGCTTGGCACAGACGAACACTGAAGCTTTCTTT.

This clone was observed a few times. Here the CDR3 DNA reads TGTGCCAGCTCACCACTTGGGACAGCTAATGAAAAACTGTTTTTT. Its translation is CASSPLGTANEKLFF. The chain joins TRBV18 to TRBJ1-4, with 7 bases aligning to TRBD1. This CDR3 is built from 15 residues. Germline V gives CDR1 KGHSH, CDR2 LQKENI. The V and J ends lost 1 base and 3 bases, in that order; junction bases with no gene match: 2.

This chain connects TRBV2 to TRBJ2-2, with 8 bases that match TRBD2. Germline V gene lookup returns CDR1 SNHLY and CDR2 FYNNEI. The CDR3 sequence is 13 residues long. J lost 6 bases, V lost 4 bases, and 1 base had no gene match. DNA for the CDR3: TGTGCCAGCAGTGTCGGGGGGGCCGGGGAGCTGTTTTTT. Protein product: CASSVGGAGELFF.

The gene calls are TRBV5-6 and TRBJ2-2; 8 bases map to TRBD2. The CDR3 runs to 15 residues. The V segment lost 5 bases and the J segment 1 base; nucleotides outside the gene matches: 4. Germline CDR1 SGHDT, CDR2 YYEEEE. CDR3 loop: CASSRAGGNTGELFF. CDR3 coding DNA: TGTGCCAGCAGTCGGGCGGGAGGGAACACCGGGGAGCTGTTTTTT.

The chain has TRBV7-9 and TRBJ1-2, with 7 positions matching TRBD1. V was pared by 5 bases and J by 0 bases, with 6 bases of the junction left unmatched. Germline V gene sequence: CDR1 SEHNR, CDR2 FQNEAQ (reference sequence). The CDR3 sequence is 15 residues long. The CDR3, as DNA: TGTGCCAGCAGCCGATGGACAGGAACTAACTATGGCTACACCTTC. Translation: CASSRWTGTNYGYTF.

This rearrangement joins TRBV18 to TRBJ2-5; D is possibly TRBD1 (6 bases). CDR1 is KGHSH, CDR2 LQKENI, per germline. Trimming removed 6 bases at V and 3 bases at J, with 20 bases between. The CDR3 loop spans 16 amino acids. The CDR3 DNA reads TGTGCCAGCTCGCCCCTTTACCGGGACAACGAAGAGACCCAGTACTTC. It codes for CASSPLYRDNEETQYF.

The rearrangement uses TRBV24-1 and TRBJ2-4, with TRBD1 matching over 8 bases. The germline CDR1 and CDR2 sequences are KGHDR and SFDVKD. CDR3 size: 16 residues. The V and J ends lost 2 bases and 5 bases, in that order; junction bases with no gene match: 7. The CDR3 spells CATSDSSGTGQNIQYF. The CDR3, as DNA: TGTGCCACCAGTGATTCCTCCGGGACAGGCCAAAACATTCAGTACTTC.

The chain is built from TRBV4-1 and TRBJ1-5; D is unclear. This CDR3 has 14 residues. The V and J ends lost 4 bases and 0 bases respectively, with 7 bases between them. From germline, CDR1 is MGHRA and CDR2 YSYEKL. The CDR3 spells CASSPGLSNQPQHF. CDR3 DNA sequence: TGCGCCAGCAGCCCAGGACTTAGCAATCAGCCCCAGCATTTT.

Written as DNA, the CDR3 is TGTGCCAGCAGCCAGGAAATCGGGGGGCATTCGGAGACCCAGTACTTC. Translated, it gives CASSQEIGGHSETQYF. The J gene is TRBJ2-5, the V gene TRBV3-1 (or the pseudogene TRBV3-2), with a tentative D call TRBD2 (7 bases). CDR1 is LGHDT, CDR2 YNNKEL, per germline (reference sequence). The CDR3 totals 16 residues. Trimming pared 3 bases from V and 5 bases from J, leaving 19 bases between.